Listed below are T cell receptor beta chains from one sample, sequenced in a study of CXCR3-negative and CXCR3-positive naive CD8 T cells. Reprocessing the 5' RACE reads, TCRdb reports a single entry for every CDR3 protein and omits DNA. Reported are roughly 110,000 distinct CDR3 sequences; the ten largest clones contain over 0.35%. The specimen was naive CXCR3+ CD8+ T cells from blood. Receptors were obtained from a human donor in good health. Some clones in this sample may be carry-over from other donors' samples. CDR3s include the opening cysteine and the closing phenylalanine or tryptophan.

>TRBV7-9|TRBJ1-1
CASSSPEGSMNTEAFF
>TRBV7-9|TRBJ2-1
CASSPPGTSGEQFF
>TRBV12-3/TRBV12-4|TRBJ2-7
CASSSGLAVEQYF
>TRBV7-9|TRBJ2-1
CASSLTPGLAGGIQFF
>TRBV4-3|TRBJ1-2
CASSQEREGYGYTF
>TRBV11-2|TRBJ2-1
CASSAPSGGDYNEQFF
>TRBV28|TRBJ2-2
CASSFLIGTGDGTSFPGELFF
>TRBV29-1|TRBJ2-1
CSVESEREGSEQFF
>TRBV30|TRBJ2-3
CAWSPYTDTQYF
>TRBV29-1|TRBJ2-7
CSALGQDLAYEQYF
>TRBV25-1|TRBJ2-2
CASSGETGGNTGELFF
>TRBV7-2|TRBJ2-7
CASSFSDRAHEQYF
>TRBV7-2|TRBJ2-6
CASSFGRDNVLTF
>TRBV29-1|TRBJ1-2
CSVDLGIDGYTF
>TRBV6-2/TRBV6-3|TRBJ1-1
CASSAQRVFNTEAFF
>TRBV12-3/TRBV12-4|TRBJ2-1
CASSLASGGYNEQFF
>TRBV7-3|TRBJ2-5
CASSSGSGGETQYF
>TRBV11-3|TRBJ2-1
CASSLRRGEGNEQFF
>TRBV29-1|TRBJ2-1
CSVERAFGQFF
>TRBV5-1|TRBJ1-1
CASSLVSGGMNTEAFF
>TRBV19|TRBJ2-3
CASSPGTSGGDTQYF
>TRBV5-1|TRBJ2-1
CASSLSGYNEQFF
>TRBV11-2|TRBJ2-7
CASSLVGSLYEQYF
>TRBV7-9|TRBJ2-1
CASSPGTSNEQFF
>TRBV29-1|TRBJ1-5
CSASGGHNQPQHF
>TRBV7-3|TRBJ2-2
CASSWDTGELFF
>TRBV15|TRBJ2-5
CATSLDRGYQETQYF
>TRBV4-3|TRBJ1-3
CASSQDRLTGGSSGNTIYF
>TRBV20-1|TRBJ2-1
CSARVLAVSGNEQFF
>TRBV14|TRBJ1-1
CASSLRGQGDTEAFF
>TRBV7-9|TRBJ2-1
CASSSPPGNSYNEQFF
>TRBV5-1|TRBJ2-1
CASTPGSTNEQFF
>TRBV20-1|TRBJ2-2
CSARDYLNTGELFF
>TRBV15|TRBJ1-1
CATSRLDVMNTEAFF
>TRBV16|TRBJ1-4
CASSRFRSGRGEKLFF
>TRBV20-1|TRBJ2-7
CSARDIRRGSYEQYF
>TRBV7-9|TRBJ2-3
CASSSLGLAGGSTDTQYF
>TRBV7-9|TRBJ1-2
CASSPGQTFLYGYTF
>TRBV7-9|TRBJ1-1
CASSMPNVADTEAFF
>TRBV6-2/TRBV6-3|TRBJ2-5
CAIRTPDTPMGETQYF